These 29 T cell receptor beta chains share one sample of origin, sequenced in a study of T cell responses to AZD1222 COVID-19 vaccine. The data were produced by immunoSEQ multiplex PCR, yet TCRdb's version contains in-frame clones alone and is incomplete. The sample records fewer than 130,000 clones, over 85% being singletons. Sample: peripheral blood, taken on day 0 of AZD1222 vaccination. Every receptor here comes from an adult in good health.

The rearrangement links TRBV5-4 to TRBJ1-1, with D unclear. This CDR3 spans 14 amino acids. The germline V and J ends were trimmed by 3 bases and 3 bases, with 12 bases remaining between them. From germline, CDR1 is SGHNT and CDR2 YYREEE (reference sequence). The CDR3 loop reads CASSYIGRDTEAFF. Written as DNA, the CDR3 is TGTGCCAGCAGCTACATCGGACGGGACACTGAAGCTTTCTTT.

A few counts support this clone. The V gene is TRBV4-3, the J gene TRBJ1-4; the match to TRBD1 covers 8 bases. V shed 9 bases and J 8 bases; nucleotides not matched to a gene: 14. Per the germline V gene, CDR1 is LGHNA and CDR2 is YSLEER. The CDR3 totals 15 residues. CDR3 protein: CASAAETGVREKLFF. CDR3 DNA: TGCGCCAGTGCCGCGGAGACAGGGGTGCGGGAAAAACTGTTTTTT.

The chain uses TRBV13 and TRBJ1-2; 7 positions agree with TRBD1. The J segment lost 0 bases and the V segment lost 7 bases, leaving 8 bases of the junction unmatched. The CDR3 has 15 amino acids. Per germline, CDR1 PRHDT and CDR2 FYEKMQ (reference sequence). The CDR3 coding sequence is TGTGCCAGCACCGTGAGACAGGGACCTAACTATGGCTACACCTTC. Protein product: CASTVRQGPNYGYTF.

The chain has TRBV5-4 and TRBJ1-2; D is undetermined. CDR1 is SGHNT, CDR2 YYREEE, per germline (reference sequence). V was cut by 4 bases and J by 7 bases, with 17 bases left in between. The CDR3 spans 14 residues. The chain's CDR3 is CASSPPGLGPGYTF. CDR3 coding DNA: TGTGCCAGCAGCCCACCTGGGTTGGGCCCTGGCTACACCTTC.

The rearrangement uses TRBV28 and TRBJ1-2; 11 nucleotides align to TRBD1. J lost 5 bases, V lost 1 base, and 3 bases had no gene match. The CDR3 is 15 amino acids. Germline CDR1 reads MDHEN; CDR2 reads SYDVKM. The CDR3 reads CASSLSGQGAYGYTF. In DNA form, the CDR3 reads TGTGCCAGCAGTTTATCAGGACAGGGGGCGTATGGCTACACCTTC.

This clone is a singleton in its sample. V usage is TRBV10-2 and J usage is TRBJ2-3; D is unresolved. V lost 3 bases and J 4 bases, leaving 5 bases between the germline ends. Germline V gene sequence: CDR1 WSHSY, CDR2 SAAADI. The CDR3 covers 12 residues. The CDR3 DNA reads as TGCGCCAGCAGTGACCCACCAGATACGCAGTATTTT. Protein product: CASSDPPDTQYF.

The chain is built from TRBV7-9 and TRBJ1-2, with 7 bases lining up with TRBD1. V dropped 2 bases and J dropped 6; count of bases not matched to a gene: 6. The germline V gene has CDR1 SEHNR and CDR2 FQNEAQ (reference sequence). This CDR3 comprises 14 residues. The CDR3: CASSLQDRKNGYTF. Here the CDR3 DNA reads TGTGCCAGCAGCTTACAGGACAGGAAGAATGGCTACACCTTC.

The gene calls are TRBV10-3 and TRBJ2-7; 7 bases map to TRBD2. Germline V gene data show CDR1 as ENHRY and CDR2 as SYGVKD. With 2 bases clipped from V and 7 bases from J, the junction kept 5 bases outside the gene matches. The CDR3 is made up of 13 amino acids. In DNA form, the CDR3 reads TGTGCCATCAGTGAGAGTCAGGGAGGGGAGCAGTACTTC. This translates into CAISESQGGEQYF.

The V and J genes are TRBV12-3 or TRBV12-4 and TRBJ1-2; possible D gene TRBD1, 6 bases. CDR3 length equals 13 residues. Trimming shortened V by 6 bases and J by 7 bases, and 15 bases separated the two germline ends. The CDR3 nucleotides are TGTGCCAGCAGACCGGAGGGGGATCCTGGCTACACCTTC. The encoded protein is CASRPEGDPGYTF.

J is TRBJ1-1 and V is TRBV11-2, with a possible D match to TRBD1 (6 bases). The CDR3 is 14 residues long. Trimming took 5 bases from V and 3 from J, leaving 13 bases between them. Germline-derived CDR1 and CDR2 are SGHAT and FQNNGV. This CDR3 reads CASSETQGHTEAFF. The CDR3 nucleotides read TGTGCCAGCAGCGAAACACAGGGACACACTGAAGCTTTCTTT. Looking up the rest from reference TRBV11-2 and TRBJ1-1 gives the full variable domain: EAGVAQSPRYKIIEKRQSVAFWCNPISGHATLYWYQQILGQGPKLLIQFQNNGVVDDSQLPKDRFSAERLKGVDSTLKIQPAKLEDSAVYLCASSETQGHTEAFFGQGTRLTVV.

This chain joins TRBV5-1 and TRBJ2-5, with D perhaps TRBD1 or TRBD2 (5 bases each). The CDR3 consists of 15 residues. CDR1 is SGHRS and CDR2 is YFSETQ in the germline V gene. V lost 0 bases and J 4 bases, leaving 13 bases between the germline ends. The CDR3 spells CASSLGTGARETQYF. Here the CDR3 DNA reads TGCGCCAGCAGCTTGGGGACTGGGGCGAGAGAGACCCAGTACTTC. The full variable domain, with the rest looked up from reference TRBV5-1 and TRBJ2-5, is KAGVTQTPRYLIKTRGQQVTLSCSPISGHRSVSWYQQTPGQGLQFLFEYFSETQRNKGNFPGRFSGRQFSNSRSEMNVSTLELGDSALYLCASSLGTGARETQYFGPGTRLLVL.

A few counts support this clone. The chain is built from TRBV7-2 and TRBJ2-5; the D gene is possibly TRBD2 (5 bases). V lost 3 bases to trimming and J lost 2 bases, with 10 bases between them. There are 14 residues in the CDR3. Looked up from germline, CDR1 is SGHTA and CDR2 is FQGNSA. The CDR3 spells CASSFGGRQETQYF. The CDR3 coding sequence is TGTGCCAGCAGCTTCGGCGGGCGACAAGAGACCCAGTACTTC.

This rearrangement joins TRBV2 to TRBJ1-2, with 8 bases that match TRBD1. CDR1 SNHLY and CDR2 FYNNEI come from the germline V gene. CDR3 size: 14 residues. The V segment lost 6 bases and the J segment 2 bases; nucleotides outside the gene matches: 5. For the CDR3, the DNA is TGTGCCAGCAGGGGGGACAGGTCGAACTATGGCTACACCTTC. Its translation is CASRGDRSNYGYTF.

J is TRBJ1-3 and V is TRBV5-1; D is possibly TRBD1 (5 bases). Germline loops: CDR1 SGHRS, CDR2 YFSETQ. Trimming took 6 bases from V and 4 from J, leaving 17 bases between them. The CDR3 runs 15 residues. CDR3 region: CASTNGAFAGNTIYF. CDR3 in DNA: TGCGCCAGCACTAACGGGGCTTTCGCCGGAAACACCATATATTTT. Drawing the rest from reference TRBV5-1 and TRBJ1-3, the complete variable domain is KAGVTQTPRYLIKTRGQQVTLSCSPISGHRSVSWYQQTPGQGLQFLFEYFSETQRNKGNFPGRFSGRQFSNSRSEMNVSTLELGDSALYLCASTNGAFAGNTIYFGEGSWLTVV.

V and J are TRBV28 and TRBJ1-5; D may be TRBD1 (5 bases). Trimming stripped 3 bases from V and 0 bases from J, with 6 bases between. Per the germline V gene, CDR1 is MDHEN and CDR2 is SYDVKM. This CDR3 is 14 amino acids long. The CDR3 loop reads CASSFGGSNQPQHF. DNA for the CDR3: TGTGCCAGCAGTTTTGGGGGTAGCAATCAGCCCCAGCATTTT.

The gene calls are TRBV28 and TRBJ1-1; D call uncertain. The CDR3 loop spans 13 amino acids. Germline-derived CDR1 and CDR2 are MDHEN and SYDVKM. Trimming took off 7 bases at V and 0 bases at J, with 9 bases between the two ends. In DNA, the CDR3 is TGTGCCAGCATTTTCAGATTGAACACTGAAGCTTTCTTT. Protein product: CASIFRLNTEAFF.

The chain is built from TRBV19 and TRBJ1-1, with D possibly matching TRBD1 (6 bases). V shed 3 bases and J shed 4 bases, with 9 bases lying between them. This CDR3 has 13 residues. The germline CDR1 and CDR2 sequences are LNHDA and SQIVND (reference sequence). The CDR3 DNA sequence: TGTGCCAGTAGTATTGACAGGATCACTGAAGCTTTCTTT. Residues: CASSIDRITEAFF.

This clone occurred a few times. This rearrangement joins TRBV2 to TRBJ1-5; tentatively, D is TRBD1 (6 bases). The V gene's germline CDR1 is SNHLY and CDR2 FYNNEI. The CDR3 extends over 16 amino acids. Between the trimmed V and J ends, which lost 4 bases and 0 bases, there was a span of 13 bases. This CDR3 is CASSGTDSYSNQPQHF. The CDR3 nucleotides read TGTGCCAGCAGTGGGACAGATTCCTATAGCAATCAGCCCCAGCATTTT.

The chain couples TRBV24-1 to TRBJ2-1; 10 bases align to TRBD2. CDR1 and CDR2 (germline): KGHDR, SFDVKD. J was trimmed by 3 bases and V by 3 bases; bases with no gene match: 16. This CDR3 is 20 amino acids long. The CDR3 bases are TGTGCCACCAGTGATGTGCTAGCGGGAGATTCCAAAGGGGGCTACAATGAGCAGTTCTTC. This gives the protein CATSDVLAGDSKGGYNEQFF.

With regard to this clone: This specimen includes other DNA sequences encoding the same CDR3. The rearrangement joins TRBV19 to TRBJ2-7, with D possibly called TRBD1 or TRBD2 (6 bases each). Per the germline V gene, CDR1 is LNHDA and CDR2 is SQIVND (reference sequence). The CDR3 spans 13 residues. The V end was cut by 5 bases, the J end by 3 bases, with 11 bases between. This chain's CDR3 is CASSPGGGYEQYF. The CDR3 nucleotides read TGTGCCAGTAGTCCTGGAGGGGGCTACGAGCAGTACTTC.

The chain is built from TRBV6-5 and TRBJ1-1; tentatively, D is TRBD1 (6 bases). Trimming removed 1 base from V and 0 bases from J, with 12 bases in between. This CDR3 contains 16 residues. Germline lookup yields CDR1 MNHEY and CDR2 SVGAGI. In nucleotides, the CDR3 is TGTGCCAGCAGTTACTTACCGGACAGACTGAACACTGAAGCTTTCTTT. This codes for CASSYLPDRLNTEAFF.

This clone was recorded only once. The chain is built from TRBV5-4 and TRBJ2-1; D gene ambiguous. Looked up from germline, CDR1 is SGHNT and CDR2 is YYREEE (reference sequence). This CDR3 has 16 residues. Trimming took 4 bases from V and 0 from J, leaving 14 bases between them. CDR3 sequence: CASSGGTASSYNEQFF. The DNA of the CDR3 is TGTGCCAGCAGCGGCGGCACAGCGAGCTCCTACAATGAGCAGTTCTTC. Using reference TRBV5-4 and TRBJ2-1 for the parts outside the CDR3, the full variable domain is ETGVTQSPTHLIKTRGQQVTLRCSSQSGHNTVSWYQQALGQGPQFIFQYYREEENGRGNFPPRFSGLQFPNYSSELNVNALELDDSALYLCASSGGTASSYNEQFFGPGTRLTVL.

This clone has only one observation. The V gene is TRBV30, the J gene TRBJ1-5, with D hard to call. The CDR3 has 11 amino acids. CDR1 is GTSNPN, CDR2 SVGIG, per germline (reference sequence). The ends were cut back, 0 bases at V and 6 bases at J, with 3 bases in the middle. The CDR3 nucleotides read TGTGCCTGGAGTGTGGGTCAGCCCCAGCATTTT. It is translated as CAWSVGQPQHF.

J is TRBJ1-3 and V is TRBV5-1; D gene ambiguous. This CDR3 is 13 amino acids long. V lost 4 bases, J lost 0 bases, and 5 bases lay in between. Germline CDR1 reads SGHRS; CDR2 reads YFSETQ. This CDR3 reads CASSIGSGNTIYF. The DNA for the CDR3 is TGCGCCAGCAGCATAGGCTCTGGAAACACCATATATTTT.

The V gene is TRBV6-5, the J gene TRBJ1-1; no reliable D call. This CDR3 region has 12 residues. Germline CDR1 reads MNHEY; CDR2 reads SVGAGI. Trimming removed 7 bases at V and 0 bases at J, with 6 bases between. The CDR3 reads CASTFLNTEAFF. Written as DNA, the CDR3 is TGTGCCAGCACTTTTCTGAACACTGAAGCTTTCTTT.

This chain connects TRBV15 to TRBJ1-5; 7 bases agree with TRBD1. The CDR3 is made up of 14 amino acids. Unmatched junction bases numbered 0, after V lost 3 bases and J lost 1 base. CDR1 and CDR2 from the germline V gene are LNHNV and YYDKDF (reference sequence). The CDR3 reads CATSRDRSNQPQHF. The CDR3 DNA is TGTGCCACCAGCAGGGACAGGAGCAATCAGCCCCAGCATTTT.

The rearrangement uses TRBV3-1 (or the pseudogene TRBV3-2) and TRBJ2-4, with 7 bases lining up with TRBD1. From germline, CDR1 is LGHDT and CDR2 YNNKEL (reference sequence). This CDR3 has 16 residues. V was pared by 4 bases and J by 5 bases, with 11 bases of the junction left unmatched. CDR3 protein: CASSPRLTGVQNIQYF. The CDR3, as DNA: TGTGCCAGCAGCCCCAGACTAACAGGGGTCCAAAACATTCAGTACTTC.

V is TRBV7-9 and J is TRBJ1-4; D might be TRBD1 (5 bases). Germline CDR1 reads SEHNR; CDR2 reads FQNEAQ (reference sequence). The CDR3 is made up of 14 amino acids. Trimming removed 3 bases at V and 3 bases at J, with 8 bases between. CDR3 sequence reads: CASSFRQPNEKLFF. The CDR3 DNA follows: TGTGCCAGCAGCTTCCGACAGCCTAATGAAAAACTGTTTTTT.

V is TRBV5-6 and J is TRBJ2-3; weak D call: TRBD1 (5 bases). Germline CDR1 is SGHDT and CDR2 is YYEEEE. The CDR3 is 16 amino acids. V was shortened by 0 bases and J by 0 bases, with 11 bases between the two germline ends. For the CDR3, the DNA is TGTGCCAGCAGCTTGGACAGGACCCCTAGCACAGATACGCAGTATTTT. Protein sequence: CASSLDRTPSTDTQYF.